This is a list of T cell receptor beta chains from one sample in a study of blood T cells in healthy people across ages. TCRdb fed the 5' RACE reads into MiXCR, producing one record per CDR3 protein. The sample shows roughly 1.6 million distinct CDR3 sequences, about 31% of them seen only once. Sequencing used blood. The origin of the receptors is a woman aged 25 to 39 in good health. CDR3s include the opening cysteine and the closing phenylalanine or tryptophan. D genes are given only for firm matches. Clone size, where shown, is once, few, many, or a class for clones that have expanded.

CDR3 protein	CDR3 DNA	clone size	V gene	J gene	D gene
CSASRDRGRDTGELFF	TGCAGTGCTAGCCGGGACAGGGGGCGCGACACCGGGGAGCTGTTTTTT	-	TRBV20-1	TRBJ2-2	TRBD1
CASSPVYQGYYEQYF	TGCGCCAGCAGCCCGGTCTACCAGGGTTACTACGAGCAGTACTTC	few	TRBV5-1	TRBJ2-7	-
CASSGTGPNTEAFF	TGTGCCAGCAGTGGGACAGGGCCGAACACTGAAGCTTTCTTT	-	TRBV28	TRBJ1-1	TRBD1
CSGQGSVYGYTF	TGCAGTGGGCAGGGATCTGTTTATGGCTACACCTTC	-	TRBV20-1	TRBJ1-2	-
CASTYLINTEAFF	TGTGCCAGCACCTACTTGATTAACACTGAAGCTTTCTTT	few	TRBV12-3/TRBV12-4	TRBJ1-1	-
CASRHRGTSGQETQYF	TGTGCCAGCAGACACCGTGGGACTAGCGGACAAGAGACCCAGTACTTC	-	TRBV6-1	TRBJ2-5	TRBD2
CASSQERQGRTLGLFF	TGCGCCAGCAGCCAAGAAAGGCAGGGCAGGACCCTGGGACTGTTTTTT	few	TRBV4-1	TRBJ1-4	-
CASSVDERRDYEQYF	TGTGCCAGCAGCGTAGACGAACGGAGAGACTACGAGCAGTACTTC	-	TRBV9	TRBJ2-7	-
CATSRGQGSYNEQFF	TGTGCCACCAGCAGAGGACAGGGCTCCTACAATGAGCAGTTCTTC	few	TRBV15	TRBJ2-1	TRBD1
CAISGRGQTTYEQYF	TGTGCCATCAGTGGACGAGGACAGACAACCTACGAGCAGTACTTC	-	TRBV10-3	TRBJ2-7	-
CSAREGGQGIAEAFF	TGCAGTGCTAGAGAGGGCGGACAGGGTATCGCTGAAGCTTTCTTT	few	TRBV20-1	TRBJ1-1	TRBD1
CSARDSRGSIGYTF	TGCAGTGCTAGAGATTCTCGGGGATCTATTGGCTACACCTTC	few	TRBV20-1	TRBJ1-2	-
CASSFTSGFSYNEQFF	TGTGCCAGCAGCTTTACTAGCGGTTTCTCCTACAATGAGCAGTTCTTC	-	TRBV11-3	TRBJ2-1	TRBD2
CASSHQGQGNTEAFF	TGTGCCAGCAGCCATCAAGGACAGGGGAACACTGAAGCTTTCTTT	few	TRBV4-2	TRBJ1-1	TRBD1
CASSFLYAGRAGGSETQYF	TGTGCCAGCAGCTTCCTTTACGCCGGTAGAGCGGGAGGGTCAGAGACCCAGTACTTC	many	TRBV7-2	TRBJ2-5	TRBD2
CASRGRGRSGGPTDNEQFF	TGTGCCAGCAGGGGCCGGGGGCGGTCTGGGGGCCCCACCGACAATGAGCAGTTCTTC	-	TRBV7-9	TRBJ2-1	-
CASSTRTSSTDTQYF	TGTGCCAGCAGCACTCGGACCTCTAGCACAGATACGCAGTATTTT	-	TRBV3-1	TRBJ2-3	-
CASSLGTGDNQPQHF	TGTGCCAGCAGTCTAGGGACAGGGGATAATCAGCCCCAGCATTTT	-	TRBV6-5	TRBJ1-5	TRBD1
CAGSPRGYEQYF	TGTGCCGGCAGTCCCAGGGGCTACGAGCAGTACTTC	-	TRBV2	TRBJ2-7	-
CASSRRTDSYEQYF	TGTGCCAGCAGCCGCCGGACAGATAGCTACGAGCAGTACTTC	-	TRBV3-1	TRBJ2-7	-
CASNFRSSYEQYF	TGTGCCAGCAATTTTCGAAGCTCCTACGAGCAGTACTTC	few	TRBV27	TRBJ2-7	-
CAIDQGGKDGYTF	TGTGCCATCGACCAAGGGGGAAAGGATGGCTACACCTTC	-	TRBV10-3	TRBJ1-2	-
CSVAGQGQGYTF	TGCAGCGTTGCGGGACAGGGACAGGGCTACACCTTC	-	TRBV29-1	TRBJ1-2	TRBD1
CASSRRTSGVQETQYF	TGTGCCAGCAGCCGTCGGACTAGCGGGGTCCAAGAGACCCAGTACTTC	few	TRBV3-1	TRBJ2-5	TRBD2
CASSSDQVSSYEQYF	TGTGCCAGCAGCTCGGATCAGGTTAGCTCCTACGAGCAGTACTTC	many	TRBV7-9	TRBJ2-7	-
CASSQTNGETQYF	TGTGCCAGCAGCCAGACCAACGGCGAGACCCAGTACTTC	few	TRBV3-1	TRBJ2-5	-
CASSFHQDRVPYGYTF	TGTGCCAGCAGTTTTCACCAGGACAGGGTTCCCTATGGCTACACCTTC	-	TRBV27	TRBJ1-2	TRBD1
CASSESNRGAFF	TGCGCCAGCAGTGAGTCCAACAGGGGAGCTTTCTTT	once	TRBV10-1	TRBJ1-1	TRBD1
CASSYLANTGELFF	TGTGCCAGCAGCTACCTCGCGAACACCGGGGAGCTGTTTTTT	-	TRBV27	TRBJ2-2	-
CSALTLEAGRTDTQYF	TGCAGTGCTCTTACTTTGGAAGCGGGGCGCACAGATACGCAGTATTTT	-	TRBV20-1	TRBJ2-3	TRBD2
CSVEEIGGRTEAFF	TGCAGCGTTGAGGAAATCGGGGGGAGGACTGAAGCTTTCTTT	many	TRBV29-1	TRBJ1-1	-
CASSPTRENLNYGYTF	TGTGCCAGCAGCCCGACCCGGGAAAACCTGAACTATGGCTACACCTTC	-	TRBV7-3	TRBJ1-2	-
CASSLSVTGNCGYTF	TGTGCCAGCAGCTTGAGTGTAACGGGGAACTGTGGCTACACCTTC	-	TRBV5-5	TRBJ1-2	-
CASSHGGGQQPQHF	TGCGCCAGCAGCCACGGCGGGGGGCAACAGCCCCAGCATTTT	few	TRBV4-1	TRBJ1-5	-
CSAREGIYEQFF	TGCAGTGCTAGAGAGGGGATCTATGAGCAGTTCTTC	-	TRBV20-1	TRBJ2-1	-
CASSSRQDPYEQYF	TGTGCCAGCAGCTCTCGACAGGACCCCTACGAGCAGTACTTC	few	TRBV7-9	TRBJ2-7	-
CASSKDPQGMYGNEQFF	TGTGCCAGCAGCAAGGATCCACAGGGAATGTACGGAAATGAGCAGTTCTTC	few	TRBV6-2/TRBV6-3	TRBJ2-1	-
CASGTSGEWETQYF	TGTGCCAGCGGGACTAGCGGGGAGTGGGAGACCCAGTACTTC	-	TRBV12-3/TRBV12-4	TRBJ2-5	TRBD2
CASSQDPQMNTEAFF	TGTGCCAGCAGCCAAGATCCACAGATGAACACTGAAGCTTTCTTT	-	TRBV14	TRBJ1-1	-
CAISDLEPGSGYTF	TGTGCCATCAGTGACCTCGAACCAGGGAGCGGCTACACCTTC	many	TRBV10-3	TRBJ1-2	-
CASSQEGVKLFF	TGTGCCAGCAGCCAAGAAGGAGTAAAACTGTTTTTT	-	TRBV3-1	TRBJ1-4	-
CASSPSTGGLPYEQYF	TGTGCCAGCAGCCCAAGCACCGGGGGGTTGCCGTACGAGCAGTACTTC	-	TRBV6-5	TRBJ2-7	TRBD2
CASSHPGVAGNEQFF	TGTGCCAGCAGCCACCCGGGGGTAGCGGGGAATGAGCAGTTCTTC	few	TRBV4-2	TRBJ2-1	TRBD2
CASSHPPKDNEQFF	TGTGCCAGCTCACACCCTCCCAAGGATAATGAGCAGTTCTTC	few	TRBV18	TRBJ2-1	-
CASSLAPLGDRVIEQYF	TGTGCCAGCAGCTTAGCGCCCTTGGGGGACAGGGTTATCGAGCAGTACTTC	-	TRBV7-6	TRBJ2-7	TRBD1
CASSLVNLAGVTDTQYF	TGTGCCAGCAGTTTAGTAAACCTAGCGGGAGTCACAGATACGCAGTATTTT	-	TRBV28	TRBJ2-3	TRBD2
CSARDQGRGYGYTF	TGCAGTGCTAGAGATCAAGGCAGGGGGTATGGCTACACCTTC	-	TRBV20-1	TRBJ1-2	TRBD1
CASSQDLTGSNYGYTF	TGCGCCAGCAGCCAAGATCTGACAGGGTCGAACTATGGCTACACCTTC	few	TRBV4-1	TRBJ1-2	TRBD1
CASSLAGEEETQYF	TGTGCCAGCAGCTTAGCGGGGGAGGAAGAGACCCAGTACTTC	few	TRBV11-2	TRBJ2-5	-
CASSYSLAGGGFF	TGTGCCAGCAGTTACTCGTTAGCGGGAGGAGGGTTCTTC	-	TRBV6-2/TRBV6-3	TRBJ2-1	TRBD2